This T cell receptor (beta chain) derives from a study of T cell changes during pregnancy in multiple sclerosis. Libraries were prepared by immunoSEQ multiplex PCR; TCRdb keeps only in-frame clonotypes and omits some of them. The table has around 42,000 clones, 80% to 90% seen once; the top ten hold around 5.1%. Germline V gene data show CDR1 as DFQATT and CDR2 as SNEGSKA (reference sequence). Trimming shortened V by 0 bases and J by 5 bases, and 3 bases separated the two germline ends. The CDR3 is 11 amino acids. This TCR came from a female donor in good health, enrolled as a control in a pregnancy study. The material was peripheral blood, obtained in the first trimester of pregnancy. The genes are TRBV20-1 and TRBJ2-3; D not resolved. This CDR3 is CSARDGDTQYF. DNA for the CDR3: TGCAGTGCTAGAGACGGAGATACGCAGTATTTT.